The T cell receptor (beta chain) described here comes from a study of blood T cell repertoires in COVID-19. V lost 5 bases to trimming and J lost 3 bases, with 17 bases between them. The CDR3 contains 15 residues. Per the germline V gene, CDR1 is MNHEY and CDR2 is SVGAGI. Using immunoSEQ multiplex PCR, the repertoire was profiled, and TCRdb retains in-frame clones only, with some absent. The sample has 130,000 or so clones; approximately 80% are singletons. The rearrangement links TRBV6-5 to TRBJ2-7, with D tentatively TRBD2 (6 bases). The origin of this receptor is a human donor in a cohort sampled during active COVID-19. The sequencing sample was made of peripheral blood. For the CDR3, the DNA is TGTGCCAGCAGTCTTGACGGAAGTAGCGGCTACGAGCAGTACTTC. Its translation: CASSLDGSSGYEQYF.